This TCR beta chain was found in a study of cytomegalovirus exposure and HLA in healthy donors. Study-level findings and limits: TCR clusters originating in the first cohort tended to co-occur in the 120 validation repertoires, according to a later analysis. According to the study, some 160 TCR beta chains were cytomegalovirus-associated. A classifier reportedly called cytomegalovirus status with high sensitivity and specificity.

Regarding this clone: Its antigen remains unknown.

There are 18 residues in the CDR3. Germline CDR1 MGHRA, CDR2 YSYEKL. V dropped 1 base and J dropped 3; count of bases not matched to a gene: 11. The data were produced by immunoSEQ multiplex PCR, yet TCRdb's version contains in-frame clones alone and is incomplete. The sample carries roughly 250,000 clones, approximately 86% recorded once. The V and J genes are TRBV4-1 and TRBJ1-5, with 8 bases matching TRBD1. The sequence derives from a woman in her 30s in good health and CMV-seropositive. Material for sequencing was PBMCs. CDR3 sequence (DNA): TGCGCCAGCAGCCAAGTCGGGACAGGAGTTATATTCAATCAGCCCCAGCATTTT. Translating gives CASSQVGTGVIFNQPQHF.